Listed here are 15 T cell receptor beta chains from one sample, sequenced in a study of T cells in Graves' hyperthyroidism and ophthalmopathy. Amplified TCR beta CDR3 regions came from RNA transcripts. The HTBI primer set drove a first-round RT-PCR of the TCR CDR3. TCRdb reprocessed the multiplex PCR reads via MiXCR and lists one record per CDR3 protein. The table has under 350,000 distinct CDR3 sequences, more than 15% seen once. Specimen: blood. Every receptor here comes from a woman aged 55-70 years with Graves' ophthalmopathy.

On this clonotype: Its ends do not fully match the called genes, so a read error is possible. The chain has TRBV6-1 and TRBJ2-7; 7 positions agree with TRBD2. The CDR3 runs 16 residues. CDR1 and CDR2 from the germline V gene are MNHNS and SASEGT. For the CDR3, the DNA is TGTGCCAGCAGTCCCCGTGGGGGGGTGACTATTTACGAGCGGTACTTC. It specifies CASSPRGGVTIYERYF.

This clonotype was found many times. CDR3 sequence: CASTKKTSVTYEQYF. The DNA of the CDR3 is TGTGCCAGCACCAAGAAGACTAGCGTGACCTACGAGCAGTACTTC. The rearrangement uses TRBV27 and TRBJ2-7; 8 bases fit TRBD2. The CDR3 is 15 amino acids. The J segment lost 2 bases and the V segment lost 7 bases, leaving 10 bases of the junction unmatched. Per germline, CDR1 MNHEY and CDR2 SMNVEV (reference sequence).

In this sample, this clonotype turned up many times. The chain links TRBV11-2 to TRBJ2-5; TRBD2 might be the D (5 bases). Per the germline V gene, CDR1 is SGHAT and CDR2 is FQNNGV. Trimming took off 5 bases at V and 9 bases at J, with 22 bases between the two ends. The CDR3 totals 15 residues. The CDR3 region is CASSVRLNEDGAQYF. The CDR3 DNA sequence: TGTGCCAGCAGCGTCCGACTAAACGAGGATGGGGCCCAGTACTTC.

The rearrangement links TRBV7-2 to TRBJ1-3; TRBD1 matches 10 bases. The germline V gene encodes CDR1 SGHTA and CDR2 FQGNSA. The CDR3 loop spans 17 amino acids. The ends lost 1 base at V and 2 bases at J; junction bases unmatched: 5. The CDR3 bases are TGTGCCAGCAGCTTAGTATGGGACAGGGGACCTGGAAACACCATATATTTT. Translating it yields CASSLVWDRGPGNTIYF.

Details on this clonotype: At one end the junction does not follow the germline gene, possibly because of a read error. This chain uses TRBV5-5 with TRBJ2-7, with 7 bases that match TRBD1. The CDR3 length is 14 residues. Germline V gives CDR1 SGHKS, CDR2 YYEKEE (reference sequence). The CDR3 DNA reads TGTGCCAGCAGCTCGGGACAGCTGCTAAACGAGCAGCACTTC. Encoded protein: CASSSGQLLNEQHF.

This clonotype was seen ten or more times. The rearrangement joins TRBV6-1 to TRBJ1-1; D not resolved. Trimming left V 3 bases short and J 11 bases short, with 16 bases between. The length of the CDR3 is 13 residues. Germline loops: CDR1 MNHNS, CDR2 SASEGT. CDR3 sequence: CASSEIYGVGAFF. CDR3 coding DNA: TGTGCCAGCAGTGAGATATACGGGGTAGGGGCTTTCTTT.

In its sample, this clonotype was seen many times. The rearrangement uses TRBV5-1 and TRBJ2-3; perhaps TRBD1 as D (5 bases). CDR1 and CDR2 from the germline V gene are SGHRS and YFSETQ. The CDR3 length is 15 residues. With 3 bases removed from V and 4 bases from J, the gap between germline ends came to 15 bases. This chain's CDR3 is CASSSPGLAADTQYF. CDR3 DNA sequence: TGCGCCAGCAGCTCTCCAGGGCTCGCGGCAGATACGCAGTATTTT.

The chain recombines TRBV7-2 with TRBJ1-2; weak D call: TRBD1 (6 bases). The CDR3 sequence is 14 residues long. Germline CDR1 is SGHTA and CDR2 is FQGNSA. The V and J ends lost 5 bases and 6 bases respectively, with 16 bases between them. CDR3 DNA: TGTGCCAGCAGCCCCGGGCGGGGGCTCCATGGCTACACCTTC. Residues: CASSPGRGLHGYTF. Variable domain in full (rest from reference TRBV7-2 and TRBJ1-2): GAGVSQSPSNKVTEKGKDVELRCDPISGHTALYWYRQSLGQGLEFLIYFQGNSAPDKSGLPSDRFSAERTGGSVSTLTIQRTQQEDSAVYLCASSPGRGLHGYTFGSGTRLTVV.

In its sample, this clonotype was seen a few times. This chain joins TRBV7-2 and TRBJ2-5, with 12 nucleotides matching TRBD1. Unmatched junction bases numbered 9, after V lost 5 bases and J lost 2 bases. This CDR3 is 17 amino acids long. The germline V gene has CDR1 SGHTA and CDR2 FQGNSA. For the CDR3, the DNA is TGTGCCAGCAGCGTTGGGACAGGGGGCGCGGGGCAAGAGACCCAGTACTTC. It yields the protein CASSVGTGGAGQETQYF.

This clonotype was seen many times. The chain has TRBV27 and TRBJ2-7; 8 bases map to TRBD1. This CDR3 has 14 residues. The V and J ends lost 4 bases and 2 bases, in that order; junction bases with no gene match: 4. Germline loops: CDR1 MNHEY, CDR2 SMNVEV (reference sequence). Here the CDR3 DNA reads TGTGCCAGCAGTTCCAGGGGGCGGACCTACGAGCAGTACTTC. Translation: CASSSRGRTYEQYF.

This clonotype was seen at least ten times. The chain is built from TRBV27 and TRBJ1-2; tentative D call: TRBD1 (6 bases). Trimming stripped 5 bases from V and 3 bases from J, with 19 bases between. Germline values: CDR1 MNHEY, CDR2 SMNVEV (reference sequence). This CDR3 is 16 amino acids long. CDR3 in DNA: TGTGCCAGCAGTCCGTCCCACGGACAGAATTACTATGGCTACACCTTC. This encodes CASSPSHGQNYYGYTF.

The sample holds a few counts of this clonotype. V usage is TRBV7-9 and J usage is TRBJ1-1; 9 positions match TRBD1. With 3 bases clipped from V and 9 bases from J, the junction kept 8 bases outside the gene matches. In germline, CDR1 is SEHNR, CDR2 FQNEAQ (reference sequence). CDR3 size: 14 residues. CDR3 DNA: TGTGCCAGCAGCTTGGGACAGGGAGGGGAACAAGCTTTCTTT. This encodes CASSLGQGGEQAFF. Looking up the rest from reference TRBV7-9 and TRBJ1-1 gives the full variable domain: DTGVSQNPRHKITKRGQNVTFRCDPISEHNRLYWYRQTLGQGPEFLTYFQNEAQLEKSRLLSDRFSAERPKGSFSTLEIQRTEQGDSAMYLCASSLGQGGEQAFFGQGTRLTVV.

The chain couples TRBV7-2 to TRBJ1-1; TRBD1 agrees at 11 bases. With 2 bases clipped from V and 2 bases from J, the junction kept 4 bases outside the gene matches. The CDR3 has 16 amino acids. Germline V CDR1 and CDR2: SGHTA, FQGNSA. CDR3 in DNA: TGTGCCAGCAGCTTAAGGACAGGGGGCTTAAACACTGAAGCTTTCTTT. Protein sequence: CASSLRTGGLNTEAFF.

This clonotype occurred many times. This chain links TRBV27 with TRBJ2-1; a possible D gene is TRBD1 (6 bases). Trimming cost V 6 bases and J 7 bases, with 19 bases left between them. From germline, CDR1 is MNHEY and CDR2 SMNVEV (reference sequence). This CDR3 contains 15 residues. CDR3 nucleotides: TGTGCCAGCAGGTCATTTGGGGGCGTGCTTAATGAGCAGTTCTTC. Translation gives CASRSFGGVLNEQFF.

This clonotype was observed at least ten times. CDR3 protein: CSAARDRSSYEQYF. CDR3 nucleotide sequence: TGCAGTGCTGCCCGGGACAGGAGCTCCTACGAGCAGTACTTC. The rearrangement uses TRBV20-1 and TRBJ2-7, with 8 bases identical to TRBD1. Losses at the gene ends were 5 bases for V and 0 bases for J; bases not matched to a gene: 6. CDR3 length equals 14 residues. Germline V gives CDR1 DFQATT, CDR2 SNEGSKA (reference sequence).